These 27 T cell receptor beta chains were all obtained from the same sample, sequenced in a study of identifying expanded T cells in peripheral blood. Sequencing used immunoSEQ multiplex PCR; TCRdb keeps in-frame clones, though not all of them. The sample carries about 100,000 clones, around 90% recorded once. Sample: blood. The receptors derive from a person aged 18-70 years in good health.

The J gene is TRBJ2-5, the V gene TRBV7-2, with D hard to call. V was shortened by 6 bases and J by 5 bases, with 16 bases between the two germline ends. The CDR3 spans 14 residues. Germline CDR1 SGHTA, CDR2 FQGNSA. CDR3 sequence: CASSYTALGETQYF. The CDR3 DNA follows: TGTGCCAGCAGTTACACAGCCCTGGGGGAGACCCAGTACTTC.

The J gene is TRBJ2-1, the V gene TRBV27; 13 nucleotides agree with TRBD2. This CDR3 is 15 amino acids long. The germline V gene has CDR1 MNHEY and CDR2 SMNVEV (reference sequence). V was clipped by 5 bases and J by 10 bases; unmatched bases: 8. The CDR3 DNA is TGTGCCAGCAGTGCACTAGCGGGGGGGGTCATGGAGCAGTTCTTC. This gives the protein CASSALAGGVMEQFF.

This rearrangement joins TRBV6-6 to TRBJ1-3; tentatively, D is TRBD1 (5 bases). Germline V CDR1 and CDR2: MNHNY, SVGAGI (reference sequence). V lost 6 bases, J lost 0 bases, and 9 bases lay in between. The CDR3 covers 14 residues. CDR3 sequence reads: CASSPTDSGNTIYF. Written as DNA, the CDR3 is TGTGCCAGCAGCCCGACAGACTCTGGAAACACCATATATTTT.

CDR3 sequence: CASNPQGVESQPQHF. CDR3 nucleotide sequence: TGTGCCAGCAATCCACAGGGAGTTGAGAGTCAGCCCCAGCATTTT. J is TRBJ1-5 and V is TRBV2; the D gene is possibly TRBD1 (6 bases). Germline lookup yields CDR1 SNHLY and CDR2 FYNNEI. With 7 bases removed from V and 6 bases from J, the gap between germline ends came to 19 bases. The CDR3 sequence is 15 residues long.

The chain links TRBV5-1 to TRBJ1-1; maybe TRBD1 (5 bases). The V end lost 1 base, the J end lost 0 bases, and 10 bases lay between the germline ends. Germline CDR1 and CDR2: SGHRS and YFSETQ. The CDR3 loop spans 15 amino acids. For the CDR3, the DNA is TGCGCCAGCAGCTTGTCCAGGGTCATGAACACTGAAGCTTTCTTT. Protein sequence: CASSLSRVMNTEAFF.

The V gene is TRBV19, the J gene TRBJ2-4; 9 bases agree with TRBD1. The V gene's germline CDR1 is LNHDA and CDR2 SQIVND (reference sequence). The CDR3 runs to 17 residues. The ends lost 2 bases at V and 4 bases at J; junction bases unmatched: 9. The CDR3 sequence: CASSIYADGQGKNIQYF. The CDR3 DNA sequence: TGTGCCAGTAGTATATACGCCGACGGACAGGGGAAAAACATTCAGTACTTC.

This clone occurred a few times. The chain joins TRBV9 to TRBJ1-6, with D maybe TRBD1 (6 bases). V was shortened by 0 bases and J by 7 bases, with 14 bases between the two germline ends. The germline V gene has CDR1 SGDLS and CDR2 YYNGEE. This CDR3 contains 16 residues. The CDR3 is CASSVDSRGHNSPLHF. CDR3 DNA: TGTGCCAGCAGCGTAGACTCCCGGGGGCACAATTCACCCCTCCACTTT.

The chain uses TRBV30 and TRBJ2-2; maybe TRBD2 (6 bases). The CDR3 loop spans 15 amino acids. V lost 7 bases to trimming and J lost 0 bases, with 15 bases between them. Germline loops: CDR1 GTSNPN, CDR2 SVGIG (reference sequence). This CDR3 is CAYEGGTSNTGELFF. CDR3 nucleotide sequence: TGTGCCTATGAGGGTGGGACTTCGAACACCGGGGAGCTGTTTTTT.

The chain combines TRBV5-6 with TRBJ1-6; TRBD1 aligns across 7 bases. The CDR3 consists of 15 residues. From germline, CDR1 is SGHDT and CDR2 YYEEEE. The trim removed 3 bases at V and 7 bases at J, leaving 7 bases unmatched. CDR3 protein: CASSSNRGANSPLHF. In DNA form, the CDR3 reads TGTGCCAGCAGCTCAAACAGGGGAGCCAATTCACCCCTCCACTTT. The full variable domain, in which reference TRBV5-6 and TRBJ1-6 provide the parts outside the CDR3, is DAGVTQSPTHLIKTRGQQVTLRCSPKSGHDTVSWYQQALGQGPQFIFQYYEEEERQRGNFPDRFSGHQFPNYSSELNVNALLLGDSALYLCASSSNRGANSPLHFGNGTRLTVT.

Notes on this clone: One end of the junction fails to match germline, which may point to a read error. The chain recombines TRBV6-6 with TRBJ2-1; 9 bases line up with TRBD2. CDR3 size: 14 residues. Germline CDR1 is MNHNY and CDR2 is SVGAGI (reference sequence). CDR3 loop: CAISLGTSYDEQFF. CDR3 bases: TGTGCCATCTCTCTCGGGACTAGCTACGATGAGCAGTTCTTC.

V is TRBV7-9 and J is TRBJ2-2, with D perhaps matching TRBD2 (6 bases). Germline CDR1 is SEHNR and CDR2 is FQNEAQ (reference sequence). The CDR3 runs 14 residues. Trimming pared 2 bases from V and 7 bases from J, leaving 11 bases between. CDR3 sequence reads: CASSLLAGSGELFF. For the CDR3, the DNA is TGTGCCAGCAGCTTATTGGCGGGGAGCGGGGAGCTGTTTTTT.

This chain uses TRBV15 with TRBJ1-5, with 8 nucleotides matching TRBD1. Germline lookup yields CDR1 LNHNV and CDR2 YYDKDF (reference sequence). V shed 3 bases, J shed 6 bases, and the junction held 1 base outside the gene matches. This CDR3 contains 13 residues. The chain's CDR3 is CATSSTGGQPQHF. CDR3 nucleotide sequence: TGTGCCACCAGCAGCACAGGGGGTCAGCCCCAGCATTTT.

The chain combines TRBV7-3 with TRBJ2-2, with D uncertain. The V and J ends lost 0 bases and 1 base respectively, with 6 bases between them. There are 15 residues in the CDR3. Germline V gene sequence: CDR1 SGHTA, CDR2 FQGTGA. CDR3 DNA: TGTGCCAGCAGCTTAACTAGCAGGAACACCGGGGAGCTGTTTTTT. Amino acids: CASSLTSRNTGELFF. Looking up the rest from reference TRBV7-3 and TRBJ2-2 gives the full variable domain: GAGVSQTPSNKVTEKGKYVELRCDPISGHTALYWYRQSLGQGPEFLIYFQGTGAADDSGLPNDRFFAVRPEGSVSTLKIQRTERGDSAVYLCASSLTSRNTGELFFGEGSRLTVL.

This clone was picked up one time. The chain uses TRBV7-3 and TRBJ2-3; perhaps TRBD1 as D (6 bases). The CDR3 has 16 residues. V was pared by 1 base and J by 2 bases, with 13 bases between. Germline lookup yields CDR1 SGHTA and CDR2 FQGTGA. The CDR3 DNA reads TGTGCCAGCAGCTTAAGCCTAGGGGGTAACACAGATACGCAGTATTTT. Amino acids: CASSLSLGGNTDTQYF. The full variable domain, in which reference TRBV7-3 and TRBJ2-3 provide the parts outside the CDR3, is GAGVSQTPSNKVTEKGKYVELRCDPISGHTALYWYRQSLGQGPEFLIYFQGTGAADDSGLPNDRFFAVRPEGSVSTLKIQRTERGDSAVYLCASSLSLGGNTDTQYFGPGTRLTVL.

As to this clone: Other DNA sequences in the same sample also yield this CDR3. The chain carries TRBV19 and TRBJ1-4, with TRBD1 as a possible D gene (5 bases). This CDR3 has 15 amino acids. Germline CDR1 reads LNHDA; CDR2 reads SQIVND (reference sequence). V dropped 3 bases and J dropped 8 bases, with 16 bases sitting between them. CDR3 protein: CASSIARVKGEKLFF. The CDR3 DNA follows: TGTGCCAGTAGTATCGCGAGGGTAAAGGGGGAAAAACTGTTTTTT.

The chain has TRBV19 and TRBJ1-1; the D is unclear. From germline, CDR1 is LNHDA and CDR2 SQIVND (reference sequence). Trimming left V 1 base short and J 4 bases short, with 10 bases between. This CDR3 region has 14 residues. CDR3 region: CASSIAGFGTEAFF. The CDR3 DNA reads as TGTGCCAGTAGTATAGCTGGTTTCGGCACTGAAGCTTTCTTT.

V usage is TRBV4-3 and J usage is TRBJ2-1, with a tentative D call TRBD2 (6 bases). With 1 base removed from V and 9 bases from J, the gap between germline ends came to 13 bases. The length of the CDR3 is 14 residues. Germline V gene sequence: CDR1 LGHNA, CDR2 YSLEER. CDR3 amino acids: CASSQGASEGEQFF. CDR3 bases: TGCGCCAGCAGCCAAGGGGCTAGCGAGGGTGAGCAGTTCTTC.

This chain uses TRBV5-1 with TRBJ2-6; 14 nucleotides align to TRBD2. CDR1 and CDR2 (germline): SGHRS, YFSETQ. CDR3 length: 22 amino acids. Germline trimming cut 0 bases from V and 0 bases from J; bases unmatched to any gene: 11. CDR3 region: CASSLEGLAGEWGGSGANVLTF. The CDR3 nucleotides are TGCGCCAGCAGCTTGGAGGGACTAGCGGGAGAATGGGGAGGCTCTGGGGCCAACGTCCTGACTTTC.

The rearrangement links TRBV7-9 to TRBJ1-2; D gene uncertain. The CDR3 runs to 17 residues. Germline values: CDR1 SEHNR, CDR2 FQNEAQ (reference sequence). V was pared by 0 bases and J by 4 bases, with 18 bases between. In DNA, the CDR3 is TGTGCCAGCAGCTTAGCCCATGAGCATGGAGGGCTCTATGGCTACACCTTC. Translation gives CASSLAHEHGGLYGYTF.

The chain combines TRBV7-9 with TRBJ2-5, with D possibly TRBD1 on 5 matching bases. Trimming cost V 2 bases and J 10 bases, with 14 bases left between them. Germline CDR1 is SEHNR and CDR2 is FQNEAQ (reference sequence). The CDR3 covers 13 residues. The CDR3 protein is CASSLLQERGQYF. CDR3 DNA: TGTGCCAGCAGCTTACTGCAGGAAAGGGGCCAGTACTTC.

This chain joins TRBV2 and TRBJ1-6; perhaps TRBD1 as D (5 bases). With 7 bases removed from V and 10 bases from J, the gap between germline ends came to 17 bases. CDR3 length equals 14 residues. The germline CDR1 and CDR2 sequences are SNHLY and FYNNEI. CDR3 bases: TGTGCCAGCACCCTCGTGGGGGAGCAGTCACCCCTCCACTTT. Translation: CASTLVGEQSPLHF.

The rearrangement uses TRBV4-1 and TRBJ2-7; 8 nucleotides align to TRBD1. Germline values: CDR1 MGHRA, CDR2 YSYEKL. This CDR3 has 15 amino acids. The junction had 7 bases not matched to a gene; V was cut back by 4 bases and J by 2 bases. This CDR3 is CASSLDRGSTYEQYF. The CDR3, as DNA: TGCGCCAGCAGCCTTGACAGGGGCAGTACCTACGAGCAGTACTTC.

This clone was recorded once. The chain has TRBV5-6 and TRBJ1-1; D is possibly TRBD1 (6 bases). The V and J ends lost 4 bases and 1 base respectively, with 17 bases between them. Looked up from germline, CDR1 is SGHDT and CDR2 is YYEEEE. This CDR3 region has 16 residues. CDR3 nucleotides: TGTGCCAGCAGCATGCACTCCGGGACACGGAACACTGAAGCTTTCTTT. Its translation is CASSMHSGTRNTEAFF.

The rearrangement links TRBV6-1 to TRBJ2-1; TRBD2 aligns across 10 bases. Germline assignment: CDR1 MNHNS and CDR2 SASEGT. V lost 3 bases and J lost 6; bases outside the gene matches: 5. The CDR3 contains 15 residues. The CDR3 protein is CASSDSSGGANEQFF. The CDR3, as DNA: TGTGCCAGCAGTGACTCGAGCGGGGGGGCCAATGAGCAGTTCTTC.

The chain has TRBV12-5 and TRBJ2-1; the D is unclear. The CDR3 has 11 amino acids. Trimming left V 5 bases short and J 10 bases short, with 9 bases between. Germline-derived CDR1 and CDR2 are LGHNT and FRNRAP. Written as DNA, the CDR3 is TGTGCTAGTGGTGCCGGGCGGGAGCAGTTCTTC. Its protein product is CASGAGREQFF.

The genes are TRBV18 and TRBJ1-4; 9 bases are shared with TRBD1. CDR3 length: 19 residues. The V gene end was trimmed by 6 bases and the J gene end by 7 bases; junction bases not matched to a gene: 21. Germline assignment: CDR1 KGHSH and CDR2 LQKENI. The CDR3 is CASSRIGTGTFQLAEKLFF. In DNA, the CDR3 is TGTGCCAGCTCGCGAATTGGGACAGGGACCTTCCAGCTCGCTGAAAAACTGTTTTTT.

CDR3 loop: CASSIRTVGGELFF. For the CDR3, the DNA is TGTGCCAGTAGTATTCGGACGGTGGGCGGGGAGCTGTTTTTT. The chain recombines TRBV19 with TRBJ2-2; D is unclear. Germline V CDR1 and CDR2: LNHDA, SQIVND (reference sequence). This CDR3 region has 14 residues. Trimming took 3 bases from V and 7 from J, leaving 12 bases between them.